This entry features one T cell receptor beta chain sequence. The data were produced by immunoSEQ multiplex PCR, yet TCRdb's version contains in-frame clones alone and is incomplete. The sample gives about 120,000 clones, approximately 92% of which show up once; roughly 13% is in the top ten. The sample belongs to a study of T cell responses to AZD1222 COVID-19 vaccine. Across the study: Researchers grouped second doses given at about 4 or about 12 weeks into one pool.

The V and J ends lost 2 bases and 2 bases respectively, with 11 bases between them. This CDR3 is built from 15 residues. Germline CDR1 SGHAT, CDR2 FQNNGV. Sequences were derived from peripheral blood, sampled on day 0 of AZD1222 vaccination. V usage is TRBV11-2 and J usage is TRBJ2-3; no definite D call. The clonotype comes from an adult in good health. The CDR3 nucleotides read TGTGCCAGCAGCTTATGGGATTCGGACACAGATACGCAGTATTTT. This gives the protein CASSLWDSDTDTQYF.